Listed below are T cell receptor beta chains from one sample, sequenced in a study of control samples from healthy donors and cancer patients. Method: immunoSEQ multiplex PCR; TCRdb's copy keeps in-frame clones and lacks some. The sample records 170,000 or so clones, 90% to 95% being singletons. The sequenced sample consisted of blood. These receptors were obtained from a woman younger than 35 in good health. CDR3s include the opening cysteine and the closing phenylalanine or tryptophan. The D gene is left open where the match is weak. A row's size may be missing; if present it is once, few, many or a size class.

abundance	v_gene	j_gene	d_gene	CDR3aa	CDR3nt
-	TRBV12-3/TRBV12-4	TRBJ1-1	-	CATSPGGNTEAFF	TGTGCCACTTCCCCGGGGGGCAACACTGAAGCTTTCTTT
-	TRBV9	TRBJ1-2	-	CASSVGGSYGYTF	TGTGCCAGCAGCGTAGGGGGGAGCTATGGCTACACCTTC
-	TRBV7-2	TRBJ1-5	-	CASSSRGSNQPQHF	TGTGCCAGCAGCTCAAGGGGAAGCAATCAGCCCCAGCATTTT
-	TRBV29-1	TRBJ1-1	-	CSVPGTNLNTEAFF	TGCAGCGTCCCAGGGACAAATTTGAACACTGAAGCTTTCTTT
-	TRBV29-1	TRBJ1-1	TRBD1	CSAPGQPNTEAFF	TGCAGCGCTCCGGGACAGCCGAACACTGAAGCTTTCTTT
-	TRBV3-1/TRBV3-2	TRBJ2-7	TRBD2	CASQGLETPYEQYF	TGTGCCAGCCAAGGACTAGAAACACCGTACGAGCAGTACTTC
-	TRBV25-1	TRBJ2-2	-	CASSHGTGELFF	TGTGCCAGCAGTCACGGAACCGGGGAGCTGTTTTTT
-	TRBV5-1	TRBJ1-1	-	CASSLGESFTSEAFF	TGCGCCAGCAGCTTGGGTGAAAGCTTTACTTCTGAAGCTTTCTTT
-	TRBV19	TRBJ1-5	-	CASSDISNQPQHF	TGTGCCAGTTCGGACATCAGCAATCAGCCCCAGCATTTT
-	TRBV19	TRBJ1-6	TRBD1	CASRTQGESSSYNSPLHF	TGTGCCAGTAGAACACAGGGGGAGTCTAGCTCCTATAATTCACCCCTCCACTTT
-	TRBV5-4	TRBJ1-2	TRBD1	CASSPTGGYGYTF	TGTGCCAGCAGCCCGACAGGGGGCTATGGCTACACCTTC
-	TRBV3-1/TRBV3-2	TRBJ1-5	TRBD1	CASSQDWTGQNNQPQHF	TGTGCCAGCAGCCAAGATTGGACAGGCCAGAATAATCAGCCCCAGCATTTT
once	TRBV7-9	TRBJ1-1	-	CASSFGRNTEAFF	TGTGCCAGCAGCTTCGGCCGGAACACTGAAGCTTTCTTT
-	TRBV6-6	TRBJ2-5	-	CASRLGQGQETQYF	TGTGCCAGCAGATTGGGGCAGGGTCAAGAGACCCAGTACTTC
-	TRBV4-1	TRBJ2-1	-	CASSPAGIYNEQFF	TGCGCCAGCAGCCCCGCAGGGATTTACAATGAGCAGTTCTTC
-	TRBV6-2/TRBV6-3	TRBJ1-2	-	CASSFTGTRYTF	TGTGCCAGCAGCTTTACAGGGACTCGCTACACCTTC
-	TRBV5-5	TRBJ2-3	-	CASSLGPSSTDTQYF	TGTGCCAGCAGCTTGGGACCTTCTAGCACAGATACGCAGTATTTT
-	TRBV4-1	TRBJ2-5	-	CASSQDAGETQYF	TGCGCCAGCAGCCAAGATGCTGGAGAGACCCAGTACTTC
-	TRBV13	TRBJ2-7	-	CASSLARSSYEQYF	TGTGCCAGCAGCTTGGCGCGGAGCTCCTACGAGCAGTACTTC
-	TRBV6-5	TRBJ1-2	-	CASRAQGPSGYTF	TGTGCCAGCAGAGCCCAGGGGCCGTCAGGCTACACCTTC
-	TRBV5-3	TRBJ1-1	-	CARSLSRTTRTEAFF	TGTGCCAGAAGCTTGAGCAGGACAACCCGCACTGAAGCTTTCTTT
-	TRBV9	TRBJ1-2	-	CASSVDQIGGYTF	TGTGCCAGCAGCGTAGACCAGATAGGTGGCTACACCTTC
-	TRBV28	TRBJ1-2	TRBD1	CASTPGTALHYGYTF	TGTGCCAGCACGCCCGGGACAGCCCTCCACTATGGCTACACCTTC
-	TRBV28	TRBJ1-5	TRBD1	CASSLGTGSPYQPQHF	TGTGCCAGCAGCCTAGGGACAGGATCCCCCTATCAGCCCCAGCATTTT
-	TRBV5-4	TRBJ2-1	-	CASSLSEGLPDNEQFF	TGTGCCAGCAGCTTGTCCGAGGGACTGCCAGACAATGAGCAGTTCTTC
-	TRBV10-2	TRBJ1-5	-	CASSDPGTNQPQHF	TGCGCCAGCAGTGATCCAGGGACTAATCAGCCCCAGCATTTT
-	TRBV19	TRBJ1-1	TRBD1	CASSTRQGMNTEAFF	TGTGCCAGTAGTACTAGACAGGGGATGAACACTGAAGCTTTCTTT
-	TRBV27	TRBJ1-6	-	CASSLAPFPGSPLHF	TGTGCCAGCAGTCTTGCACCCTTCCCAGGATCACCCCTCCACTTT
-	TRBV7-9	TRBJ2-7	TRBD2	CASSLGVASGGEQYF	TGTGCCAGCAGCTTAGGGGTGGCTAGCGGGGGAGAGCAGTACTTC
-	TRBV7-3	TRBJ2-3	-	CASGVSGSFTDTQYF	TGTGCCAGCGGGGTTTCCGGGTCCTTCACAGATACGCAGTATTTT
once	TRBV24-1	TRBJ1-5	-	CATQGVGGNQPQHF	TGTGCCACCCAAGGGGTCGGGGGCAATCAGCCCCAGCATTTT
-	TRBV19	TRBJ2-1	-	CASSHPGTPNEQFF	TGTGCCAGTAGTCACCCCGGGACACCCAATGAGCAGTTCTTC
once	TRBV7-6	TRBJ1-2	TRBD1	CASSSDRPNYGYTF	TGTGCCAGCAGCTCGGACAGGCCCAACTATGGCTACACCTTC
once	TRBV7-2	TRBJ1-5	-	CASSLAAVSNQPQHF	TGTGCCAGCAGCTTAGCTGCAGTCTCCAATCAGCCCCAGCATTTT
-	TRBV6-2/TRBV6-3	TRBJ2-7	-	CASSPAYEQYF	TGTGCCAGCAGTCCCGCCTACGAGCAGTACTTC
few	TRBV3-1/TRBV3-2	TRBJ2-7	-	CASSPLQGYEQYF	TGTGCCAGCAGCCCCCTCCAGGGCTACGAGCAGTACTTC
-	TRBV9	TRBJ1-6	TRBD1	CASSVGDRAKWNSPLHF	TGTGCCAGCAGCGTAGGGGACAGGGCAAAGTGGAATTCACCCCTCCACTTT
-	TRBV14	TRBJ2-7	TRBD2	CASSLPGLAGGPWYF	TGTGCCAGCAGCCTGCCTGGACTAGCGGGAGGGCCTTGGTACTTC
-	TRBV12-3/TRBV12-4	TRBJ2-7	-	CASSSQGSEQYF	TGTGCCAGCAGCTCACAGGGTTCCGAGCAGTACTTC
-	TRBV4-1	TRBJ1-3	-	CASSQLISSGNTIYF	TGCGCCAGCAGCCAACTCATAAGCTCTGGAAACACCATATATTTT
-	TRBV2	TRBJ1-3	-	CASSEFPMGGNTIYF	TGTGCCAGCAGTGAATTCCCAATGGGAGGAAACACCATATATTTT
-	TRBV4-2	TRBJ1-1	-	CASSQDMGSYEAFF	TGTGCCAGCAGCCAAGATATGGGTAGCTATGAAGCTTTCTTT
-	TRBV11-2	TRBJ2-5	-	CASSRGQTFQETQYF	TGTGCCAGCAGCCGGGGTCAAACGTTCCAAGAGACCCAGTACTTC
-	TRBV4-2	TRBJ2-5	-	CASSQEYQETQYF	TGTGCCAGCAGCCAAGAGTACCAAGAGACCCAGTACTTC